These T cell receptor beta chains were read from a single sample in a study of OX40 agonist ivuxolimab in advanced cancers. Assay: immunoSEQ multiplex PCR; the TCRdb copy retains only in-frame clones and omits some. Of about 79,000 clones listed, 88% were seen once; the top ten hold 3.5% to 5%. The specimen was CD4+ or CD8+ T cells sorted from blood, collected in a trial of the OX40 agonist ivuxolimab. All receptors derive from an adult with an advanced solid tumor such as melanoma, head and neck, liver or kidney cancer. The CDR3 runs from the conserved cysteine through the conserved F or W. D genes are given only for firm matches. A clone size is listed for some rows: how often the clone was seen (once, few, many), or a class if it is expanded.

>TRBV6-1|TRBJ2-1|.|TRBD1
TGTGCCAGCAGTGAACCCGTACAGGGGGTAGGACGCAATGAGCAGTTCTTC
CASSEPVQGVGRNEQFF
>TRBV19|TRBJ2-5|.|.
TGTGCCAGTAGCCCAGGAGCCGGGGCTGGGGAGACCCAGTACTTC
CASSPGAGAGETQYF
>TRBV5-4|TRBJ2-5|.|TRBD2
TGTGCCAGCACCCTCCGAACGGGGAGGGCCCTAGAGACCCAGTACTTC
CASTLRTGRALETQYF
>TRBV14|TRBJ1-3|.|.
TGTGCCAGCAGCCAACTCTTCTCTGGAAACACCATATATTTT
CASSQLFSGNTIYF
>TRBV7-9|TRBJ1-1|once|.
TGTGCCAGCAGCTTAACAGGTGGGACTGAAGCTTTCTTT
CASSLTGGTEAFF
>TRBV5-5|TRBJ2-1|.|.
TGTGCCAGCAGCGGTTCACTAAGCTCCTACAATGAGCAGTTCTTC
CASSGSLSSYNEQFF
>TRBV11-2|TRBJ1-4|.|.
TGTGCCAGCAGCCCCCTGTTGCAAGCTACTAATGAAAAACTGTTTTTT
CASSPLLQATNEKLFF
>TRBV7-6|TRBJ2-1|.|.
TGTGCCAGCAGCTCCTATCGGAACAATGAGCAGTTCTTC
CASSSYRNNEQFF
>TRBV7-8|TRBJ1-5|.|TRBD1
TGTGCCAGCAGCTTAGGGACAGGGGGCGGGAAGCCCCAGCATTTT
CASSLGTGGGKPQHF
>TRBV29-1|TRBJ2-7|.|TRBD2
TGCAGCGTTGTCCTGGTAGCGGGACGCTCCTACGAGCAGTACTTC
CSVVLVAGRSYEQYF
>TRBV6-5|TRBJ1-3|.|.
TGTGCCACCTCTCGGGGTACAGACACCATATATTTT
CATSRGTDTIYF
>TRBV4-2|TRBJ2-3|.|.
TGTGCCAGCAGCCAAGAGCGGGATACGCAGTATTTT
CASSQERDTQYF
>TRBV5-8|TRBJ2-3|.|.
TGTGCCAGCAGCTTGCCGCACGAAGGGGCAGATACGCAGTATTTT
CASSLPHEGADTQYF
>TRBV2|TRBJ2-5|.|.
TGTGCCAGCAGTGAAAGGCTAGCGACACAAGAGACCCAGTACTTC
CASSERLATQETQYF
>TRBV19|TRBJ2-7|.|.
TGTGCCAGTAGTCCTTCGGGACTCGCCCCCTACGAGCAGTACTTC
CASSPSGLAPYEQYF
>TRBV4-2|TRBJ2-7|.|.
TGTGCCAGCAGCCAAGATCTTAGCGGTCTCGAGCAGTACTTC
CASSQDLSGLEQYF
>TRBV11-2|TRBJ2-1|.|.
TGTGCCAGCAGCTTCCCGGGAGCGGGTGGCAATGAGCAGTTCTTC
CASSFPGAGGNEQFF
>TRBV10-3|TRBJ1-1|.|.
TGTGCCACGGCAGGCACAGCAAGTACTGAAGCTTTCTTT
CATAGTASTEAFF
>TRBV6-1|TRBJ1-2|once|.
TGTGCCAGCAGTGAAGGGGGGACAACTCACTATGGCTACACCTTC
CASSEGGTTHYGYTF
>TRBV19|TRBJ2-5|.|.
TGTGCCAGTAGTAGGCGCGAAAAAGAGACCCAGTACTTC
CASSRREKETQYF
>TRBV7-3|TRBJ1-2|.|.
TGTGCCAGCAGCTTAAACCCGGAGAACTATGGCTACACCTTC
CASSLNPENYGYTF
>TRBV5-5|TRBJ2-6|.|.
TGTGCAACTAGACAGTGGGCATCTTCTGGGGCCAACGTCCTGACTTTC
CATRQWASSGANVLTF
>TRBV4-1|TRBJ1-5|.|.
TGCGCCAGCAGCCAAAGCCCCCCAGGGGAAGATATTCAGCCCCAGCATTTT
CASSQSPPGEDIQPQHF
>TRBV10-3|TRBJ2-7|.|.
TGTGCCATCAGTCCGGGACTGGCCTTCGCGTACTTC
CAISPGLAFAYF
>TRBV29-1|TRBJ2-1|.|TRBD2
TGCAGCGTTCTCAAAGGGTATGCTAGCGGGAGGTTTAATGAGCAGTTCTTC
CSVLKGYASGRFNEQFF
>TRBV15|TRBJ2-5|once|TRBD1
TGTGCCACCAGCAGAAAGGGGCAGACAGGGTTAAAGACCCAGTACTTC
CATSRKGQTGLKTQYF
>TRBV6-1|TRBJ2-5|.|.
TGTGCCAGCAGTGAACACCCTTCGTGGGGGACCCAGTACTTC
CASSEHPSWGTQYF
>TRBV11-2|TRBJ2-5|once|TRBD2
TGTGCCAGCAGCGAAGGGACCGCGGGGGGGGCGACCCAGTACTTC
CASSEGTAGGATQYF
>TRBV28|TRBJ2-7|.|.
TGTGCCAGCAGTTTACCCGGGGCCGGCGGGGAGCAGTACTTC
CASSLPGAGGEQYF
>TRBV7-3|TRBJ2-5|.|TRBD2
TGTGCCAGCAGCTTGACTAGCGGGCCCGGCCAAGAGACCCAGTACTTC
CASSLTSGPGQETQYF
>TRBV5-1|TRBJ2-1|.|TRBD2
TGCGCCAGCAGCTTAGCTTGGGCGGGAGGATACAATGAGCAGTTCTTC
CASSLAWAGGYNEQFF
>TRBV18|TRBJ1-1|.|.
TGTGCCAGCTCACCACCGGGCATGAACACTGAAGCTTTCTTT
CASSPPGMNTEAFF
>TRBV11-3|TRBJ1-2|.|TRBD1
TGTGCCAGCAGCTTGACAGGGACGGGGGGCTACACCTTC
CASSLTGTGGYTF
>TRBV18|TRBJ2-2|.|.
TGTGCCAGCTCACCCGGGGCAGGGGGGGAGCTGTTTTTT
CASSPGAGGELFF
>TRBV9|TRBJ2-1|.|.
TGTGCCAGCAGCGTAGGAGCGAGCTACAATGAGCAGTTCTTC
CASSVGASYNEQFF
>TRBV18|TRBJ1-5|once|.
TGTGCCAGCTCCGATGGAGGGGCGAATCAGCCCCAGCATTTT
CASSDGGANQPQHF
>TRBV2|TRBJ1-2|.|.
TGTGCCAGCCTGGAGGGGCTTTCCTATGGCTACACCTTC
CASLEGLSYGYTF
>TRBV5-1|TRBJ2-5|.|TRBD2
TGCGCCAGCAGCGGCAGCGGGAGCGTTGAGACCCAGTACTTC
CASSGSGSVETQYF
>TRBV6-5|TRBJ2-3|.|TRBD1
TGTGCCAGCAGAAGACAGGGGGCAGATACGCAGTATTTT
CASRRQGADTQYF
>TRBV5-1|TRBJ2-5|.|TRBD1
TGCGCCAGCAGCTTAGACAGGGGGCTGAATGGAGAGACCCAGTACTTC
CASSLDRGLNGETQYF
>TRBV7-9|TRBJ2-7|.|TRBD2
TGTGCCAGCAGCCCACCGGGACTAGCGGGAGCGGACTACGAGCAGTACTTC
CASSPPGLAGADYEQYF
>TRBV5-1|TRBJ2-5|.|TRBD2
TGCGCCAGCAGCCCCCGGGGTAGCGGGAGTAGGCAAGAGACCCAGTACTTC
CASSPRGSGSRQETQYF
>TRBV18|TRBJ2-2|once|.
TGTGCCAGCTCACCACCGGTGGGTACCGGGGAGCTGTTTTTT
CASSPPVGTGELFF
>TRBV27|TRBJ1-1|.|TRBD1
TGTGCCAGCAGTCCTCGGGACAGGAACACTGAAGCTTTCTTT
CASSPRDRNTEAFF